This TCR beta chain was identified in a study of blood T cell repertoires in COVID-19. The CDR3 spans 11 residues. Germline CDR1 is SGHTA and CDR2 is FQGNSA. Trimming pared 3 bases from V and 7 bases from J, leaving 6 bases between. Sequencing was performed with immunoSEQ multiplex PCR; in TCRdb, only in-frame clones are kept and a portion is missing. The profile shows about 170,000 clones, roughly 87% of them singletons. The TCR originated in a woman in her forties or fifties with acute or convalescent COVID-19. Sequencing was performed on peripheral blood. The chain joins TRBV7-2 to TRBJ1-2; D ambiguous. The CDR3 sequence: CASSLEGGYTF. CDR3 nucleotide sequence: TGTGCCAGCAGCTTGGAGGGTGGCTACACCTTC.